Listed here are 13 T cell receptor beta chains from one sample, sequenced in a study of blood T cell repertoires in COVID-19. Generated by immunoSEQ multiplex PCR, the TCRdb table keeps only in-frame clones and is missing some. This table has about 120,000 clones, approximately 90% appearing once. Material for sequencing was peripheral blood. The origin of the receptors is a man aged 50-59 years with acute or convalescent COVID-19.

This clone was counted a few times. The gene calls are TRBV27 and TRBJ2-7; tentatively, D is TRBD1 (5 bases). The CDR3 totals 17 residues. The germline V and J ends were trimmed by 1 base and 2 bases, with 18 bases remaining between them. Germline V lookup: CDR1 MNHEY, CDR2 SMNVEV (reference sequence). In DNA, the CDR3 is TGTGCCAGCAGTTTATACCCCCCGCAGGGCCTGACCTACGAGCAGTACTTC. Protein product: CASSLYPPQGLTYEQYF.

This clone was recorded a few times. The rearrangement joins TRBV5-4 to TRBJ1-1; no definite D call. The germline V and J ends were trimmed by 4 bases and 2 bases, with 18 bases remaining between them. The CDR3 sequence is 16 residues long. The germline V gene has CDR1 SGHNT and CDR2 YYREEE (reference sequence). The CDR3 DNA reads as TGTGCCAGCAGCGCCCCCCCGGGAAGTCCTAACACTGAAGCTTTCTTT. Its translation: CASSAPPGSPNTEAFF.

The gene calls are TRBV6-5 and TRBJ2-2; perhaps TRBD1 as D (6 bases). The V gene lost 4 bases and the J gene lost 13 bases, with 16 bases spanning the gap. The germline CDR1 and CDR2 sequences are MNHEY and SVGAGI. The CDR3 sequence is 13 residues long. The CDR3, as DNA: TGTGCCAGCAGTTTGACAGGCGGGTATTGGCTGTTTTTT. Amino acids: CASSLTGGYWLFF.

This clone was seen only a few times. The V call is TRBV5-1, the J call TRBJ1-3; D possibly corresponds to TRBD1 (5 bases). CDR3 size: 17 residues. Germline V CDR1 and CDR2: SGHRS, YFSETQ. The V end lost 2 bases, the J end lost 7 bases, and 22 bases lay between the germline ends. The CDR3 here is CASSLMGTPEVGNTIYF. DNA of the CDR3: TGCGCCAGCAGCTTAATGGGGACTCCTGAGGTCGGGAACACCATATATTTT.

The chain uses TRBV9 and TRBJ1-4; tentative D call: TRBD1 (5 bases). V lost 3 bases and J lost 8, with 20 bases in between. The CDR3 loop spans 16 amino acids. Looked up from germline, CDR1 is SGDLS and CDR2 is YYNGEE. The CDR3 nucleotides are TGTGCCAGCAGCGCGGCAGGGATAGTTGGGCGGGAAAAACTGTTTTTT. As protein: CASSAAGIVGREKLFF.

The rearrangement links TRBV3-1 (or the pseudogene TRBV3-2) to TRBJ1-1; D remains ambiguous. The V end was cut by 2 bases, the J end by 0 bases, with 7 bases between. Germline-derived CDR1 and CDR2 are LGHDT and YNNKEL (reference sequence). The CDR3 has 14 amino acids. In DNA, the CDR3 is TGTGCCAGCAGCCAAATCGGGGTGAACACTGAAGCTTTCTTT. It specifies CASSQIGVNTEAFF.

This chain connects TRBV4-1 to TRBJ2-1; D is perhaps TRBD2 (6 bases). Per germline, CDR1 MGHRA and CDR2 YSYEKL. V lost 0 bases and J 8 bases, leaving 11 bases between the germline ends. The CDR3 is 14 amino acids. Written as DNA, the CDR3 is TGCGCCAGCAGCCAAGATGGGGACTCTCATGAGCAGTTCTTC. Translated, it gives CASSQDGDSHEQFF.

The CDR3 region has the DNA TGTGCCAGTAGTATCCGGACAGGGGGAAGAAGTACTGAAGCTTTCTTT. Translation: CASSIRTGGRSTEAFF. This chain connects TRBV19 to TRBJ1-1; 10 bases map to TRBD1. This CDR3 is built from 16 residues. Germline CDR1 LNHDA, CDR2 SQIVND (reference sequence). Unmatched junction bases numbered 9, after V lost 3 bases and J lost 5 bases.

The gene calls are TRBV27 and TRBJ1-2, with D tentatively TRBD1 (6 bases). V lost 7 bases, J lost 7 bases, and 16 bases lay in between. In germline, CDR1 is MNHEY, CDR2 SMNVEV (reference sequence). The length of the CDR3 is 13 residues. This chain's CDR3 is CASTPGRGRGYTF. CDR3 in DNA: TGTGCCAGCACTCCGGGCAGGGGACGTGGCTACACCTTC.

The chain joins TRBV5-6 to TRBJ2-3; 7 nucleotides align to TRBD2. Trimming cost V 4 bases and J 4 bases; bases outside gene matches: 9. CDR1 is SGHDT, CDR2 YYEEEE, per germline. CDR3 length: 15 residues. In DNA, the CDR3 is TGTGCCAGCAGCGGTGGGGCGGGAGCTCCAGATACGCAGTATTTT. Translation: CASSGGAGAPDTQYF.

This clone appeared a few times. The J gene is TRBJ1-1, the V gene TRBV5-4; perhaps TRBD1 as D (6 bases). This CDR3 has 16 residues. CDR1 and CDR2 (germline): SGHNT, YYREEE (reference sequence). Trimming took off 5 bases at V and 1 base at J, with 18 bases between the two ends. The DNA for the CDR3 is TGTGCCAGCAGTCCTAGCGGGCAGGGACAGAACACTGAAGCTTTCTTT. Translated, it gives CASSPSGQGQNTEAFF.

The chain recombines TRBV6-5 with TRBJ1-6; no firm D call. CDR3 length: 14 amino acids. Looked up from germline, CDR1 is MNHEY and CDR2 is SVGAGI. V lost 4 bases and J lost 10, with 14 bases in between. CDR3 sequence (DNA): TGTGCCAGCAGTTCGGAGGTACGAGGATCACCCCTCCACTTT. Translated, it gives CASSSEVRGSPLHF.

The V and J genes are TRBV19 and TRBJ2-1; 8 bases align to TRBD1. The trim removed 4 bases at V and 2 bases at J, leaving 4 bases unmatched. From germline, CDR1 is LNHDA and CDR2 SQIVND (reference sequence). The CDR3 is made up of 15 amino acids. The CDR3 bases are TGTGCCAGTAGTACCGGGACAGGTGCCTACAATGAGCAGTTCTTC. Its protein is CASSTGTGAYNEQFF.